The TCR beta chain under discussion was sequenced for a study of OX40 agonist ivuxolimab in advanced cancers. Patients were excluded for autoimmune disease history or systemic immunosuppression. Germline CDR1 and CDR2: SGHDN and FVKESK. The CDR3 is 13 residues long. Trimming removed 4 bases at V and 5 bases at J, with 12 bases between. Profiled with immunoSEQ multiplex PCR; TCRdb holds only in-frame clones, not every one. In the table there are about 43,000 clones, roughly 94% of which are singletons. The chain combines TRBV14 with TRBJ2-7; D is undetermined. This TCR came from an adult with an advanced solid tumor such as melanoma, head and neck, liver or kidney cancer. The source material was CD4+ or CD8+ T cells sorted from blood, sampled in a trial of the OX40 agonist ivuxolimab. This CDR3 reads CASSPWGRDEQYF. CDR3 in DNA: TGTGCCAGCAGCCCGTGGGGAAGGGACGAGCAGTACTTC.